This T cell receptor beta chain was obtained from a study of shared clonotypes between healthy human individuals. Only in-frame clones appear in the TCRdb table, and some are missing; sequencing was by immunoSEQ multiplex PCR. The repertoire consists of millions of clones, with over 85% occurring once and the leading ten covering about 0.13%. This CDR3 contains 13 residues. Germline lookup yields CDR1 SGHDN and CDR2 FVKESK. Losses at the gene ends were 7 bases for V and 10 bases for J; bases not matched to a gene: 7. Sequencing input: naive CD4+ T cells sorted from blood. The subset was: CD45RA+ positively selected. This chain connects TRBV14 to TRBJ2-1; 10 nucleotides agree with TRBD2. The sequence came from a man between 18 and 29 years old in good health. The CDR3 DNA reads as TGTGCCAGCACCCTAGCGGGGGTTAGCGAGCAGTTCTTC. This translates into CASTLAGVSEQFF.